This TCR beta chain was sequenced during a study of T cells in Graves' hyperthyroidism and ophthalmopathy (dated by TCRdb to the late 2010s). For the study in its entirety: Peripheral blood was collected at initial diagnosis, before any treatment. Thyroid tissue and blood T-cell repertoires from about six Graves' hyperthyroidism patients were also compared in the study. For training and testing, the 100 patients in the discovery cohort were randomly divided in a 7:3 ratio. According to the paper, TCR Vbeta CDR3 sequencing was carried out on some 130 peripheral blood samples, which came from over 40 ophthalmopathy, roughly 75 hyperthyroidism and approximately 17 progressor patients. Prospective prediction of ophthalmopathy was tested in an independent validation cohort consisting of 18 to 20 hyperthyroidism patients and around 16 patients who later progressed to ophthalmopathy. A discovery cohort of about a hundred patients, approximately 44 with Graves' ophthalmopathy and roughly 59 with stable Graves' hyperthyroidism, was used to find distinguishing TCR V-J signatures. After blood sampling, hyperthyroidism patients were treated with methimazole at a starting dose of 30 mg daily, and ophthalmopathy patients were treated with high-dose intravenous methylprednisolone.

A patient counted as having stable Graves' hyperthyroidism if no progression to ophthalmopathy occurred over 18 months of follow-up. Hyperthyroidism patients were newly diagnosed, with disease duration under 2 months, and aged 18 to 65 years. The study excluded patients with uncontrolled infections, other autoimmune diseases, pregnancy or lactation. Clinical symptoms, serum thyroxine and TRAb, thyroid ultrasound, and orbital computed tomography formed the basis for the diagnoses. PBMCs were isolated from about 9.2 ml of fresh peripheral blood by Ficoll-Paque density gradient centrifugation. Trizol reagent was used to extract total RNA, and RNA quality was then checked on an Agilent 2100 Bioanalyzer. The TCR beta CDR3 regions were amplified from the RNA transcripts. The TCR CDR3 was subjected to a first round of RT-PCR using the HTBI primer set and the Qiagen OneStep RT-PCR kit. The libraries were constructed in a second round of multiplex PCR and then size-selected and purified. Sequencing of the libraries was done on an Illumina HiSeq2000 using paired-end 100 bp reads. The original pipeline was this. Raw data were processed with SOAPnuke, discarding reads with adapters, uncalled bases, mean Phred below 15, or no exact constant-primer or identifier match. COPE v1.2.5 was used to merge the high-quality paired reads, and each unique nucleotide sequence was defined as a clonotype. MiTCR v1.1 was used to align the clonotypes against IMGT TRBV, TRBD and TRBJ reference segments. Only V-J combinations with frequency above 0.0001, covering about 99% of repertoires, were analysed. The TCS score was defined as the ratio of F50 (clonal expansion) to E x V (chaos), calculated using BLOSUM62-based TCRdist between CDR3 peptides within each V-J. Welch's t-statistics and random forest reduced some 510 V-J features to 13, which were used in a naive Bayes classifier (R e1071). The public reads were quality trimmed at Q25 with fastp and then assembled into clones with MiXCR by TCRdb, keeping productive beta chains. Every distinct CDR3 protein forms one entry, paired with its most common genes and DNA. The V and J calls and clone size come from TCRdb's table, not from the authors' own analysis. The sample table records approximately 410,000 distinct CDR3 sequences; roughly 13% of these occur just once. Jointly, the top ten make up about 5% of the sample.

In its sample, this clonotype was seen many times. Its antigen has not been determined. No base quality values were provided; no much bigger clone lies one nucleotide off. The CDR3 contains 14 residues, cysteine and phenylalanine counted. Just CDR3 DNA is preserved here, 42 bases in frame from base 1. The trim is 1 base for V and 5 bases for J, with a gap of 11 bases between the germline ends. Points the paper makes about the study in general: A model built on a 13 V-J signature distinguished ophthalmopathy from stable hyperthyroidism, reaching about 88% sensitivity and about 81% specificity in cross-validation and 80%/75% in testing. Most expanded thyroid clonotypes (frequency above 0.001) were also detected in blood, a finding suggesting that blood repertoires may reflect thyroid immune responses. Sample size was not statistically predetermined, and blinding of investigators to group allocation was not performed. In validation, the model predicted progression to ophthalmopathy with roughly 66% sensitivity and less than 75% specificity, a median of 6.5 months before onset.

This TCR was sampled from a woman between 18 and 30 years old with Graves' hyperthyroidism. Sequenced sample: blood. The V gene is TRBV12-3 or TRBV12-4 and the J gene is TRBJ1-1, with the D gene call left open. The nucleotide sequence reads TGTGCCAGCAGTTTAGGGCCCGGCGGGACTGAAGCTTTCTTT. Its amino acids are CASSLGPGGTEAFF.